Each of the 17 T cell receptor beta chains below was sequenced from the same sample in a study of OX40 agonist ivuxolimab in advanced cancers. The table came from immunoSEQ multiplex PCR; TCRdb's copy has only in-frame clones and leaves some out. The sample yields approximately 92,000 clones, roughly 94% seen once. The sequences come from CD4+ or CD8+ T cells sorted from blood, collected in a trial of the OX40 agonist ivuxolimab. The origin of the receptors is an adult with an advanced solid tumor such as melanoma, head and neck, liver or kidney cancer.

This rearrangement joins TRBV5-4 to TRBJ2-7, with no clear D. Trimming took off 3 bases at V and 0 bases at J, with 10 bases between the two ends. Germline V gene sequence: CDR1 SGHNT, CDR2 YYREEE (reference sequence). The CDR3 is 14 residues long. As DNA, the CDR3 is TGTGCCAGCAGCTCTAACAGCCTCTCCTACGAGCAGTACTTC. It encodes CASSSNSLSYEQYF.

The J gene is TRBJ2-3, the V gene TRBV7-3; 11 bases are a match to TRBD1. With V trimmed by 1 base and J by 3 bases, 3 bases remained unmatched. Looked up from germline, CDR1 is SGHTA and CDR2 is FQGTGA. This CDR3 is built from 16 residues. This chain's CDR3 is CASSLSRDRGTDTQYF. The CDR3 DNA follows: TGTGCCAGCAGCTTAAGTCGGGACAGGGGGACAGATACGCAGTATTTT.

V is TRBV4-2 and J is TRBJ2-3; D is uncertain. Germline V lookup: CDR1 LGHNA, CDR2 YNFKEQ. This CDR3 comprises 15 residues. Trimming cost V 0 bases and J 4 bases, with 11 bases left between them. Here the CDR3 DNA reads TGTGCCAGCAGCCAAGAAGCTCGTGGCGCAGATACGCAGTATTTT. This encodes CASSQEARGADTQYF.

The gene calls are TRBV5-1 and TRBJ2-1; D may correspond to TRBD1 or TRBD2 (5 bases each). The V and J ends lost 2 bases and 0 bases respectively, with 9 bases between them. CDR1 and CDR2 (germline): SGHRS, YFSETQ. The CDR3 is made up of 15 amino acids. The chain's CDR3 is CASSFEGSSYNEQFF. The CDR3 bases are TGCGCCAGCAGCTTTGAGGGGAGCTCCTACAATGAGCAGTTCTTC.

The rearrangement links TRBV5-1 to TRBJ1-1; D is perhaps TRBD1 (6 bases). Germline V gene data show CDR1 as SGHRS and CDR2 as YFSETQ. CDR3 length: 15 residues. Trimming left V 3 bases short and J 1 base short, with 13 bases between. Here the CDR3 reads CASSSGGQENTEAFF. The CDR3 DNA follows: TGCGCCAGCAGCTCGGGGGGCCAAGAGAACACTGAAGCTTTCTTT.

This clone has a handful of counts. The rearrangement joins TRBV7-8 to TRBJ1-2, with D maybe TRBD1 (5 bases). CDR1 is SGHVS, CDR2 FQNEAQ, per germline. The length of the CDR3 is 14 residues. Deletions cut 5 bases from V and 3 bases from J, with 13 bases between. The CDR3 nucleotides read TGTGCCAGCAGCCCCCGCTGGGGGGACTATGGCTACACCTTC. It yields the protein CASSPRWGDYGYTF.

This rearrangement joins TRBV15 to TRBJ2-7; 7 bases are a match to TRBD1. J gave up 0 bases and V 5 bases, and 7 bases lay outside the gene matches. From germline, CDR1 is LNHNV and CDR2 YYDKDF (reference sequence). The length of the CDR3 is 15 residues. CDR3 sequence (DNA): TGTGCCACCAGCTCCCGGACAGGCCTCTCCTACGAGCAGTACTTC. Its protein product is CATSSRTGLSYEQYF.

This chain joins TRBV11-1 and TRBJ1-2, with a possible D match to TRBD1 (6 bases). The length of the CDR3 is 13 residues. Deletions cut 3 bases from V and 4 bases from J, with 9 bases between. CDR1 is SGHAT, CDR2 FQDESV, per germline (reference sequence). The CDR3 loop reads CASSLQGTYGYTF. The CDR3 coding sequence is TGTGCCAGCAGCTTGCAGGGGACCTATGGCTACACCTTC.

J is TRBJ1-3 and V is TRBV5-1, with 8 bases that match TRBD1. Germline CDR1 reads SGHRS; CDR2 reads YFSETQ. The CDR3 runs 15 residues. The V and J ends lost 3 bases and 7 bases, in that order; junction bases with no gene match: 9. The CDR3 nucleotides read TGCGCCAGCAGCTCGGAGACAGGGGTGGTCAACACCATATATTTT. Translation gives CASSSETGVVNTIYF.

The chain recombines TRBV18 with TRBJ2-7, with TRBD1 matching 7 bases. Unmatched junction bases numbered 2, after V lost 5 bases and J lost 1 base. Germline V gives CDR1 KGHSH, CDR2 LQKENI. The length of the CDR3 is 13 residues. The CDR3 region has the DNA TGTGCCAGCTCATTACAGGGGTCCTACGAGCAGTACTTC. Its protein is CASSLQGSYEQYF. Full variable domain (outside the CDR3, taken from reference TRBV18 and TRBJ2-7): NAGVMQNPRHLVRRRGQEARLRCSPMKGHSHVYWYRQLPEEGLKFMVYLQKENIIDESGMPKERFSAEFPKEGPSILRIQQVVRGDSAAYFCASSLQGSYEQYFGPGTRLTVT.

V gene TRBV7-9 combines with J gene TRBJ2-7; the match to TRBD1 covers 8 bases. This CDR3 spans 15 amino acids. Germline lookup yields CDR1 SEHNR and CDR2 FQNEAQ (reference sequence). J gave up 3 bases and V 0 bases, and 4 bases lay outside the gene matches. In nucleotides, the CDR3 is TGTGCCAGCAGCTTAGCGACAGGGGCACTCTACGAGCAGTACTTC. Its translation: CASSLATGALYEQYF.

This clone was detected only once. The V gene is TRBV11-2, the J gene TRBJ1-2; 7 bases map to TRBD1. CDR1 SGHAT and CDR2 FQNNGV come from the germline V gene. The CDR3 runs to 16 residues. Germline trimming cut 1 base from V and 0 bases from J; bases unmatched to any gene: 5. The CDR3 here is CASSLAGTAANYGYTF. In DNA, the CDR3 is TGTGCCAGCAGCTTAGCTGGGACAGCAGCTAACTATGGCTACACCTTC.

The J gene is TRBJ1-2, the V gene TRBV7-2, with no clear D. CDR3 length: 14 residues. CDR1 SGHTA and CDR2 FQGNSA come from the germline V gene. V dropped 1 base and J dropped 2 bases, with 8 bases sitting between them. The CDR3 spells CASSLGGFNYGYTF. In DNA form, the CDR3 reads TGTGCCAGCAGCTTAGGGGGATTCAACTATGGCTACACCTTC.

The rearrangement links TRBV28 to TRBJ1-1; possible D gene TRBD1, 5 bases. Germline lookup yields CDR1 MDHEN and CDR2 SYDVKM. V lost 3 bases, J lost 4 bases, and 9 bases lay in between. This CDR3 spans 13 amino acids. CDR3 in amino acids: CASSFGAPTEAFF. CDR3 sequence (DNA): TGTGCCAGCAGTTTTGGGGCCCCCACTGAAGCTTTCTTT.

The rearrangement joins TRBV13 to TRBJ1-2; 8 bases map to TRBD1. V gave up 1 base and J gave up 6 bases; unmatched junction bases: 1. The CDR3 length is 13 residues. Germline CDR1 and CDR2: PRHDT and FYEKMQ (reference sequence). The CDR3 nucleotides read TGTGCCAGCAGCTTAGCAGGGGGCCATGGCTACACCTTC. The encoded protein is CASSLAGGHGYTF.

The J gene is TRBJ2-2, the V gene TRBV7-2, with no clear D. The V and J ends lost 5 bases and 3 bases respectively, with 10 bases between them. Germline V gene lookup returns CDR1 SGHTA and CDR2 FQGNSA. CDR3 length: 14 amino acids. The CDR3 region has the DNA TGTGCCAGCAGCCCGCCCATCGACACCGGGGAGCTGTTTTTT. Protein: CASSPPIDTGELFF.

The rearrangement uses TRBV5-1 and TRBJ2-7, with 9 bases matching TRBD1. Trimming took 0 bases from V and 3 from J; bases not matched to a gene: 13. This CDR3 has 18 residues. Germline CDR1 is SGHRS and CDR2 is YFSETQ. CDR3 DNA sequence: TGCGCCAGCAGCTTGGGGAGGAGCCCGGGACAGGGTCTCTACGAGCAGTACTTC. This codes for CASSLGRSPGQGLYEQYF.